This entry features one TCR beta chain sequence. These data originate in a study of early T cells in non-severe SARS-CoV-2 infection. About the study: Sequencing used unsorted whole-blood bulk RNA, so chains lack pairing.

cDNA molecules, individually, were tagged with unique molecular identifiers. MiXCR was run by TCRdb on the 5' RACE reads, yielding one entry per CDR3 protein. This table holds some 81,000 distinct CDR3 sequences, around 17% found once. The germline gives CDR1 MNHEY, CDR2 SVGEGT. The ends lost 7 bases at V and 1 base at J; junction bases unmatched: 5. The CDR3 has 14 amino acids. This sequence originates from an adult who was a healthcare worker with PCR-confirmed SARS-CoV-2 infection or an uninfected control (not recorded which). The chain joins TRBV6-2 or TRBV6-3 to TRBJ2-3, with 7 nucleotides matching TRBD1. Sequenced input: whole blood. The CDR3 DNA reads TGTGCCAGCACCGACAGGGATGGCACAGATACGCAGTATTTT. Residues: CASTDRDGTDTQYF.